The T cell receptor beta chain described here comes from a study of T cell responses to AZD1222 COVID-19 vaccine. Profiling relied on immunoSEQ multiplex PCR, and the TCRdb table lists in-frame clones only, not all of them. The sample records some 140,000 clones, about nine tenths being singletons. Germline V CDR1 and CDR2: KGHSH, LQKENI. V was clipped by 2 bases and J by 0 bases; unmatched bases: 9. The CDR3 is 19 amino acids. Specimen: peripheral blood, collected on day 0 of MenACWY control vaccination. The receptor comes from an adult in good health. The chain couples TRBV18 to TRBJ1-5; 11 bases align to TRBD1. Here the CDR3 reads CASSPFPGQGGNSNQPQHF. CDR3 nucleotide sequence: TGTGCCAGCTCACCATTTCCGGGACAGGGGGGAAATAGCAATCAGCCCCAGCATTTT. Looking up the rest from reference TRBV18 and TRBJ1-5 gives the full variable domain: NAGVMQNPRHLVRRRGQEARLRCSPMKGHSHVYWYRQLPEEGLKFMVYLQKENIIDESGMPKERFSAEFPKEGPSILRIQQVVRGDSAAYFCASSPFPGQGGNSNQPQHFGDGTRLSIL.